One sample yielded the 27 T cell receptor beta chains listed below, sequenced in a study of blood T cell repertoires in COVID-19. Assay: immunoSEQ multiplex PCR; the TCRdb copy retains only in-frame clones and omits some. The table records 90,000 to 130,000 clones, roughly 80% of them present only once. Sequencing was carried out using peripheral blood. The receptors were sampled from a man in his 70s with acute or convalescent COVID-19.

This chain joins TRBV6-5 and TRBJ1-1; 8 nucleotides agree with TRBD1. The CDR3 loop spans 14 amino acids. Germline CDR1 reads MNHEY; CDR2 reads SVGAGI. V was clipped by 4 bases and J by 5 bases; unmatched bases: 6. This CDR3 reads CASSFGQGTTEAFF. The DNA for the CDR3 is TGTGCCAGCAGTTTCGGACAGGGCACGACTGAAGCTTTCTTT.

CDR3 protein: CASSVPIGQGIDGYTF. The CDR3 DNA sequence: TGTGCCAGCAGTGTCCCAATTGGACAGGGGATTGATGGCTACACCTTC. The rearrangement uses TRBV6-1 and TRBJ1-2; 9 nucleotides match TRBD1. Germline CDR1 reads MNHNS; CDR2 reads SASEGT. After removal of 4 bases from V and 6 bases from J, the junction contained 12 bases not matched to a gene. The length of the CDR3 is 16 residues.

Only one count was recorded for this clone. The chain couples TRBV4-2 to TRBJ2-5, with 8 bases identical to TRBD2. Unmatched junction bases numbered 5, after V lost 1 base and J lost 4 bases. CDR1 is LGHNA, CDR2 YNFKEQ, per germline. This CDR3 has 15 amino acids. CDR3 nucleotides: TGTGCCAGCAGCCAAGGCCGGGAGGGCCGAGAGACCCAGTACTTC. Its translation is CASSQGREGRETQYF.

The gene calls are TRBV15 and TRBJ2-7, with a weak D call TRBD2 (7 bases). Germline CDR1 reads LNHNV; CDR2 reads YYDKDF (reference sequence). The CDR3 is 14 amino acids. Trimming pared 5 bases from V and 6 bases from J, leaving 17 bases between. CDR3 in amino acids: CATSSRGAGSEQYF. The CDR3, as DNA: TGTGCCACCAGCTCCCGGGGGGCGGGGAGCGAGCAGTACTTC.

V usage is TRBV6-1 and J usage is TRBJ2-2, with TRBD1 identical over 10 bases. The CDR3 covers 17 residues. Germline V gene data show CDR1 as MNHNS and CDR2 as SASEGT. V shed 4 bases and J 4 bases; nucleotides not matched to a gene: 9. Here the CDR3 reads CASSARGQGVGTGELFF. The CDR3 DNA reads as TGTGCCAGCAGTGCGCGAGGACAGGGGGTTGGCACCGGGGAGCTGTTTTTT.

The chain has TRBV4-2 and TRBJ2-4; TRBD2 matches at 8 bases. This CDR3 contains 17 residues. Germline V gives CDR1 LGHNA, CDR2 YNFKEQ. V dropped 5 bases and J dropped 0; count of bases not matched to a gene: 9. This CDR3 is CASSAQLAALAKNIQYF. DNA for the CDR3: TGTGCCAGCAGCGCTCAACTAGCGGCGCTAGCCAAAAACATTCAGTACTTC.

The rearrangement links TRBV28 to TRBJ2-7, with 12 bases identical to TRBD2. Germline V gene lookup returns CDR1 MDHEN and CDR2 SYDVKM. V was pared by 7 bases and J by 6 bases, with 7 bases of the junction left unmatched. This CDR3 is 14 amino acids long. This chain's CDR3 is CASIPSGGAVEQYF. The CDR3 nucleotides read TGTGCCAGCATCCCTAGCGGGGGGGCGGTCGAGCAGTACTTC.

The chain links TRBV5-1 to TRBJ2-1, with 7 bases identical to TRBD2. CDR3 length: 16 residues. Germline CDR1 is SGHRS and CDR2 is YFSETQ. Trimming at V came to 0 bases and at J to 2 bases, leaving 5 bases not matched to a gene. CDR3 sequence: CASSLGQAGAYNEQFF. The CDR3 coding sequence is TGCGCCAGCAGCTTGGGGCAGGCGGGAGCCTACAATGAGCAGTTCTTC.

The chain links TRBV29-1 to TRBJ2-3, with 7 bases identical to TRBD2. CDR1 and CDR2 from the germline V gene are SQVTM and ANQGSEA. With V trimmed by 2 bases and J by 0 bases, 8 bases remained unmatched. The CDR3 is 16 amino acids. The CDR3 coding sequence is TGCAGCGTTGAAAGGGTAGCGGGTTCGAGCACAGATACGCAGTATTTT. It yields the protein CSVERVAGSSTDTQYF.

The chain uses TRBV28 and TRBJ2-2; possibly TRBD1 for D (6 bases). The CDR3 has 18 amino acids. The germline V gene has CDR1 MDHEN and CDR2 SYDVKM. Trimming pared 4 bases from V and 0 bases from J, leaving 18 bases between. In DNA, the CDR3 is TGTGCCAGCAGTTCAGGGACAACAAACTTCGCGAACACCGGGGAGCTGTTTTTT. It is translated as CASSSGTTNFANTGELFF.

V is TRBV4-2 and J is TRBJ2-5, with 12 positions matching TRBD2. The CDR3 is made up of 17 amino acids. Germline-derived CDR1 and CDR2 are LGHNA and YNFKEQ. The trim removed 1 base at V and 0 bases at J, leaving 3 bases unmatched. CDR3: CASSQATSGRYQETQYF. The CDR3, as DNA: TGTGCCAGCAGCCAAGCAACTAGCGGGAGGTACCAAGAGACCCAGTACTTC.

The chain employs TRBV3-1 (or the pseudogene TRBV3-2) and TRBJ1-1; 7 bases agree with TRBD1. CDR3 length: 18 amino acids. The germline V gene has CDR1 LGHDT and CDR2 YNNKEL (reference sequence). V shed 2 bases, J shed 0 bases, and the junction held 12 bases outside the gene matches. The CDR3 region is CASSQPWGTVPLNTEAFF. CDR3 DNA: TGTGCCAGCAGCCAACCCTGGGGGACAGTCCCCCTGAACACTGAAGCTTTCTTT.

The gene calls are TRBV28 and TRBJ2-7; D gene unclear. V dropped 2 bases and J dropped 2 bases, with 10 bases sitting between them. Germline values: CDR1 MDHEN, CDR2 SYDVKM. This CDR3 comprises 14 residues. CDR3 amino acids: CASSLVTETYEQYF. DNA of the CDR3: TGTGCCAGCAGTTTAGTTACAGAGACCTACGAGCAGTACTTC.

This clone appeared many times. This rearrangement joins TRBV11-3 to TRBJ2-2, with D tentatively TRBD1 (5 bases). CDR3 size: 13 residues. CDR1 is SGHNT, CDR2 YENEEA, per germline. V lost 1 base to trimming and J lost 7 bases, with 7 bases between them. The CDR3 DNA sequence: TGTGCCAGCAGCTTAGCAGGGTACGGGGAGCTGTTTTTT. It is translated as CASSLAGYGELFF.

This rearrangement joins TRBV19 to TRBJ2-7, with a tentative D call TRBD1 (5 bases). The CDR3 has 13 residues. Germline-derived CDR1 and CDR2 are LNHDA and SQIVND (reference sequence). The ends were cut back, 6 bases at V and 0 bases at J, with 9 bases in the middle. The CDR3 region is CASSDSISYEQYF. The DNA of the CDR3 is TGTGCCAGTAGCGACAGTATCTCCTACGAGCAGTACTTC.

The rearrangement links TRBV5-1 to TRBJ2-3; D possibly corresponds to TRBD1 (6 bases). This CDR3 has 14 amino acids. Deletions cut 1 base from V and 0 bases from J, with 6 bases between. CDR1 and CDR2 (germline): SGHRS, YFSETQ. Written as DNA, the CDR3 is TGCGCCAGCAGCTTGCAGGGGAGCACAGATACGCAGTATTTT. Encoded protein: CASSLQGSTDTQYF.

The V gene is TRBV6-9, the J gene TRBJ2-7, with TRBD1 matching over 7 bases. Trimming removed 4 bases from V and 3 bases from J; junction bases left unmatched: 6. There are 14 residues in the CDR3. The V gene's germline CDR1 is MNHGY and CDR2 SVAAGI. CDR3: CASSSGGNFYEQYF. Here the CDR3 DNA reads TGTGCCAGCAGTTCAGGGGGTAATTTCTACGAGCAGTACTTC.

The CDR3 nucleotides read TGTGCCAGCTCGGGGGCCGGGACAGCTAACTATGGCTACACCTTC. Its protein is CASSGAGTANYGYTF. V usage is TRBV18 and J usage is TRBJ1-2; 7 bases match TRBD1. The CDR3 totals 15 residues. The germline V gene has CDR1 KGHSH and CDR2 LQKENI. J lost 0 bases, V lost 6 bases, and 7 bases had no gene match.

The chain is built from TRBV10-2 and TRBJ1-4; weak D call: TRBD1 (5 bases). Trimming pared 6 bases from V and 7 bases from J, leaving 18 bases between. The CDR3 totals 15 residues. Germline CDR1 and CDR2: WSHSY and SAAADI. This chain's CDR3 is CASRETGLKVEKLFF. CDR3 DNA sequence: TGCGCCAGCAGAGAAACAGGACTAAAGGTTGAAAAACTGTTTTTT.

V is TRBV15 and J is TRBJ2-2; TRBD2 matches at 13 bases. Germline CDR1 and CDR2: LNHNV and YYDKDF (reference sequence). There are 16 residues in the CDR3. The V segment lost 5 bases and the J segment 7 bases; nucleotides outside the gene matches: 7. CDR3 DNA: TGTGCCACCAGCGGGGGACTAGCGGGACTCGGCGGGGAGCTGTTTTTT. Translating gives CATSGGLAGLGGELFF.

This clone was counted only a few times. This chain uses TRBV5-6 with TRBJ1-1; D is perhaps TRBD1 (5 bases). The CDR3 extends over 15 amino acids. Germline V lookup: CDR1 SGHDT, CDR2 YYEEEE. V shed 1 base and J shed 0 bases, with 10 bases lying between them. CDR3 in amino acids: CASSLLRGMNTEAFF. DNA for the CDR3: TGTGCCAGCAGCTTGCTACGGGGGATGAACACTGAAGCTTTCTTT.

The sample holds one count of this clone. V is TRBV5-4 and J is TRBJ1-4; 10 bases match TRBD1. The CDR3 has 16 amino acids. The V gene end was trimmed by 4 bases and the J gene end by 8 bases; junction bases not matched to a gene: 11. Germline values: CDR1 SGHNT, CDR2 YYREEE (reference sequence). DNA of the CDR3: TGTGCCAGCAGCGGAACCCGACAGGGGGCCGGAGAAAAACTGTTTTTT. It codes for CASSGTRQGAGEKLFF.

The chain links TRBV18 to TRBJ1-5; D ambiguous. Germline V gene lookup returns CDR1 KGHSH and CDR2 LQKENI. The V end was cut by 10 bases, the J end by 4 bases, with 20 bases between. This CDR3 region has 15 residues. The CDR3 nucleotides are TGTGCCAACCGAGCCGTGAGGCAGAAGAATCAGCCCCAGCATTTT. Encoded protein: CANRAVRQKNQPQHF.

This chain links TRBV30 with TRBJ1-3; D gene uncertain. Looked up from germline, CDR1 is GTSNPN and CDR2 is SVGIG (reference sequence). The CDR3 covers 14 residues. Trimming removed 0 bases at V and 2 bases at J, with 8 bases between. CDR3 sequence reads: CAWSVEEAGNTIYF. CDR3 sequence (DNA): TGTGCCTGGAGTGTGGAAGAGGCTGGAAACACCATATATTTT.

This chain connects TRBV9 to TRBJ1-2; D is ambiguous. Deletions cut 5 bases from V and 8 bases from J, with 10 bases between. The CDR3 spans 11 residues. CDR1 is SGDLS, CDR2 YYNGEE, per germline. The CDR3 coding sequence is TGTGCCAGCAGTACTCTGAGAGGCTACACCTTC. It yields the protein CASSTLRGYTF.

This sequence joins TRBV20-1 and TRBJ2-4, with 8 bases lining up with TRBD1. The ends lost 7 bases at V and 7 bases at J; junction bases unmatched: 3. The CDR3 is 11 amino acids. In germline, CDR1 is DFQATT, CDR2 SNEGSKA (reference sequence). DNA of the CDR3: TGCAGTGGACAGGGGTGGAACATTCAGTACTTC. Its translation: CSGQGWNIQYF.

The CDR3 sequence: CASTPRQGVNAFF. Written as DNA, the CDR3 is TGTGCCAGCACCCCCCGCCAGGGGGTGAATGCTTTCTTT. This chain links TRBV11-2 with TRBJ1-1; 7 bases are a match to TRBD1. This CDR3 is built from 13 residues. J was trimmed by 11 bases and V by 7 bases; bases with no gene match: 13. Germline-derived CDR1 and CDR2 are SGHAT and FQNNGV. Full variable domain (remainder filled in from reference TRBV11-2 and TRBJ1-1): EAGVAQSPRYKIIEKRQSVAFWCNPISGHATLYWYQQILGQGPKLLIQFQNNGVVDDSQLPKDRFSAERLKGVDSTLKIQPAKLEDSAVYLCASTPRQGVNAFFGQGTRLTVV.